Detailed here is one T cell receptor (beta chain). This specimen belongs to a study of blood T cell repertoires in COVID-19. Germline V lookup: CDR1 MNHNS, CDR2 SASEGT. The V end was cut by 3 bases, the J end by 6 bases, with 12 bases between. The CDR3 has 13 residues. Only in-frame clones appear in the TCRdb table, and some are missing; sequencing was by immunoSEQ multiplex PCR. There are roughly 260,000 clones in the sample; about 90% occur only once, and about 2.5% lies in the top ten. Enrollment of patients from Seattle took place during active infection, with longitudinal follow-up. The source material was peripheral blood. This TCR derives from a person between 18 and 35 years old with COVID-19, enrolled during active disease. This sequence joins TRBV6-1 and TRBJ2-7; tentative D call: TRBD1 (6 bases). For the CDR3, the DNA is TGTGCCAGCAGTGACAGGGGCTTTGGCGAGCAGTACTTC. Residues: CASSDRGFGEQYF.